These 2 T cell receptor beta chains came from one sample sequenced in a study of breast tumors, draining lymph nodes, adjacent tissues (dated by TCRdb to about 2016). Preparation of the library involved multiplex PCR. This sample was sequenced with an Illumina HiSeq 2000. TCRdb trimmed the raw reads at Q25, called clones with MiXCR and kept productive beta chains. For every CDR3 protein sequence, its rows merge into one entry that carries the most common genes and DNA. The sample data list roughly 80,000 distinct CDR3 sequences, and roughly 20% of these were observed just once. Around 2.4% of the sample is in the top ten clones. Lymph node samples came from the axillary draining lymph nodes of breast cancer patients. Sequenced input: axillary lymph node tissue. The receptors were gathered from a female donor with breast cancer. Some clones in this sample may be carry-over from other donors' samples.

The rearrangement joins TRBV28 to TRBJ2-7; 8 bases are a match to TRBD2. Germline CDR1 reads MDHEN; CDR2 reads SYDVKM. Trimming took 5 bases from V and 3 from J; bases not matched to a gene: 9. The CDR3 is 15 amino acids. The CDR3 region has the DNA TGTGCCAGCAGTCCCCACCATAGCGGGAACTACGAGCAGTACTTC. Translated, it gives CASSPHHSGNYEQYF.

This clonotype occurred many times. This chain joins TRBV5-5 and TRBJ1-6, with unresolved D. Germline CDR1 is SGHKS and CDR2 is YYEKEE (reference sequence). Trimming left V 1 base short and J 7 bases short, with 24 bases between. The CDR3 is 19 amino acids. The CDR3, as DNA: TGTGCCAGCAGCTTGAAGATTGGGCTGGCGGGTCTCGGAAATTCACCCCTCCACTTT. Its translation is CASSLKIGLAGLGNSPLHF.